The T cell receptor beta chain under discussion was sequenced for a study of response to subunit inactivated influenza vaccine. Study-wide results and caveats: Authors suggested each seasonal flu vaccination may recruit only limited numbers of new T cells.

On this clonotype: Its antigen is unknown.

The germline V gene encodes CDR1 LGHNA and CDR2 YNFKEQ. The CDR3 is 14 residues long. J gave up 7 bases and V 0 bases, and 3 bases lay outside the gene matches. In TCRdb, the RT-PCR reads were re-called with MiXCR into one record per CDR3 protein. The table records around 760,000 distinct CDR3 sequences, approximately 15% of them present only once. The receptor's source is a man aged 50-60 years who received an inactivated influenza vaccine. The chain employs TRBV4-2 and TRBJ2-1; TRBD2 aligns across 7 bases. This specimen was PBMCs from blood, taken less than 15 days before vaccination. In DNA, the CDR3 is TGTGCCAGCAGCCAAGAACTAGCGAAGAATGAGCAGTTCTTC. It encodes CASSQELAKNEQFF.